Shown below are 21 T cell receptor beta chains from a single sample sequenced in a study of blood T cells in healthy people across ages. The authors ran a second PCR of roughly 6 to 12 cycles using a sample-barcoded 5' primer and a J-beta primer mix. TCRdb redid the calling of the 5' RACE reads with MiXCR, one entry per CDR3 protein. The sample lists approximately 580,000 distinct CDR3 sequences, less than 25% seen once, with roughly 9% in the top ten. These data were also reused for a study on T cells of mothers and their children.

Sequencing was carried out using blood. The receptor source for this set is a boy younger than 18 in good health.

This clonotype was seen a handful of times. The genes are TRBV27 and TRBJ1-6, with TRBD1 matching 9 bases. CDR1 is MNHEY, CDR2 SMNVEV, per germline (reference sequence). V was clipped by 6 bases and J by 9 bases; unmatched bases: 9. This CDR3 is 15 amino acids long. The DNA of the CDR3 is TGTGCCAGCAGAATACTGGGGACAGGGTCTTCACCCCTCCACTTT. Protein product: CASRILGTGSSPLHF.

The chain has TRBV7-2 and TRBJ2-5, with 7 bases fitting TRBD1. The end of the DNA fits TRBJ2-1 better, so the J call may be wrong. Germline CDR1 and CDR2: SGHTA and FQGNSA. This CDR3 spans 14 amino acids. This chain's CDR3 is CASSYSWTGDEQFF. The CDR3 DNA follows: TGTGCCAGCAGTTACTCTTGGACAGGCGATGAGCAGTTCTTC.

This clonotype turned up a few times. The chain combines TRBV7-9 with TRBJ2-4; D not certain. CDR1 SEHNR and CDR2 FQNEAQ come from the germline V gene (reference sequence). This CDR3 is built from 16 residues. Trimming stripped 1 base from V and 1 base from J, with 11 bases between. CDR3 region: CASSLDFVGAKNIQYF. The CDR3 DNA sequence: TGTGCCAGCAGCTTAGATTTCGTGGGGGCCAAAAACATTCAGTACTTC.

This clonotype was picked up a small number of times. CDR3 sequence: CASSYTSGISYEQYF. CDR3 bases: TGTGCCAGCAGCTATACTAGCGGCATCTCCTACGAGCAGTACTTC. J is TRBJ2-5 and V is TRBV14, with 8 bases identical to TRBD2. The DNA end is a closer match to TRBJ2-7, so the J assignment may be wrong. Germline V gene lookup returns CDR1 SGHDN and CDR2 FVKESK. CDR3 length: 15 residues.

This clonotype was picked up a small number of times. This chain connects TRBV7-2 to TRBJ2-7; TRBD2 agrees at 9 bases. Trimming took 3 bases from V and 5 from J; bases not matched to a gene: 14. The CDR3 has 17 residues. Germline CDR1 reads SGHTA; CDR2 reads FQGNSA. The CDR3 DNA follows: TGTGCCAGCAGCTTTAGCGGGGGTTCTAGAAATGGCAACGAGCAGTACTTC. It translates to CASSFSGGSRNGNEQYF.

This clonotype has at least ten counts. The J gene is TRBJ2-4, the V gene TRBV3-1; perhaps TRBD2 as D (5 bases). Germline V gene sequence: CDR1 LGHDT, CDR2 YNNKEL (reference sequence). Trimming removed 5 bases at V and 0 bases at J, with 11 bases between. CDR3 length: 15 amino acids. CDR3 in DNA: TGTGCCAGCAGCAACACGGGATTAGCCAAAAACATTCAGTACTTC. It yields the protein CASSNTGLAKNIQYF.

This clonotype has a handful of counts. This sequence joins TRBV20-1 and TRBJ2-5, with TRBD2 matching 7 bases. Germline V CDR1 and CDR2: DFQATT, SNEGSKA (reference sequence). CDR3 length equals 12 residues. V shed 3 bases and J 4 bases; nucleotides not matched to a gene: 2. CDR3 sequence reads: CSARTSSETQYF. The CDR3 coding sequence is TGCAGTGCTAGGACTAGCTCAGAGACCCAGTACTTC.

This rearrangement joins TRBV7-9 to TRBJ2-6; either TRBD1 or TRBD2 may fit D (5 bases each). The CDR3 is 17 residues long. V gave up 8 bases and J gave up 0 bases, with 17 bases separating them. The germline V gene encodes CDR1 SEHNR and CDR2 FQNEAQ (reference sequence). The CDR3 bases are TGTGCCAGCTCGAGAGGGGCGTCTCTCTCTGGGGCCAACGTCCTGACTTTC. Protein sequence: CASSRGASLSGANVLTF. Looking up the rest from reference TRBV7-9 and TRBJ2-6 gives the full variable domain: DTGVSQNPRHKITKRGQNVTFRCDPISEHNRLYWYRQTLGQGPEFLTYFQNEAQLEKSRLLSDRFSAERPKGSFSTLEIQRTEQGDSAMYLCASSRGASLSGANVLTFGAGSRLTVL.

The chain is built from TRBV7-9 and TRBJ2-5, with 10 bases identical to TRBD2. Matching the DNA end better, TRBJ2-1 makes the J call doubtful. Germline V lookup: CDR1 SEHNR, CDR2 FQNEAQ (reference sequence). The CDR3 length is 16 residues. CDR3 in amino acids: CASAGVAGGRGNEQFF. The CDR3 nucleotides are TGTGCCAGCGCTGGGGTAGCGGGGGGCCGTGGCAATGAGCAGTTCTTC.

This clonotype appeared a single time. Its ends do not fully match the called genes, so a read error is possible. J is TRBJ1-6 and V is TRBV30, with D uncertain. Germline CDR1 and CDR2: GTSNPN and SVGIG (reference sequence). CDR3 length equals 12 residues. CDR3 residues: CAWSVQSSALHF. The DNA for the CDR3 is TGCGCCTGGAGTGTACAATCTTCAGCCCTCCACTTT.

The chain joins TRBV5-1 to TRBJ2-2; a possible D gene is TRBD2 (6 bases). Germline V gives CDR1 SGHRS, CDR2 YFSETQ. Trimming stripped 0 bases from V and 0 bases from J, with 9 bases between. The CDR3 extends over 16 amino acids. CDR3 DNA sequence: TGCGCCAGCAGCTTGGAGGTAGCGGCGAACACCGGGGAGCTGTTTTTT. It codes for CASSLEVAANTGELFF.

J is TRBJ2-7 and V is TRBV7-9, with a weak D call TRBD1 (7 bases). Germline values: CDR1 SEHNR, CDR2 FQNEAQ (reference sequence). The CDR3 extends over 16 amino acids. The V end was cut by 1 base, the J end by 5 bases, with 18 bases between. The CDR3 loop is CASSLGGGGGLDEQYF. For the CDR3, the DNA is TGTGCCAGCAGCTTAGGGGGTGGAGGGGGCCTCGACGAGCAGTACTTC.

The chain links TRBV28 to TRBJ1-2; D not certain. The germline V gene encodes CDR1 MDHEN and CDR2 SYDVKM. Trimming left V 5 bases short and J 4 bases short, with 11 bases between. The CDR3 covers 13 residues. As DNA, the CDR3 is TGTGCCAGCAGTCAAGGGTTTTTCTATGGCTACACCTTC. Its protein product is CASSQGFFYGYTF.

This sequence joins TRBV25-1 and TRBJ2-2; D possibly corresponds to TRBD2 (5 bases). The V end was cut by 4 bases, the J end by 5 bases, with 8 bases between. CDR3 size: 13 residues. From germline, CDR1 is MGHDK and CDR2 SYGVNS. This chain's CDR3 is CASSAPGTGELFF. The CDR3 DNA is TGTGCCAGCAGTGCGCCGGGGACCGGGGAGCTGTTTTTT.

The chain uses TRBV9 and TRBJ2-5; 8 bases map to TRBD1. The end of the DNA fits TRBJ2-7 better, so the J call may be wrong. Per the germline V gene, CDR1 is SGDLS and CDR2 is YYNGEE. The CDR3 loop spans 16 amino acids. The CDR3 reads CASSVAETGVFYEQYF. In DNA, the CDR3 is TGTGCCAGCAGCGTAGCGGAGACAGGGGTTTTTTACGAGCAGTACTTC.

This clonotype was detected a few times. CDR3 amino acids: CASSPGGRQNTEAFF. In DNA form, the CDR3 reads TGTGCCAGCAGCCCCGGAGGCAGGCAGAACACTGAAGCTTTCTTT. The rearrangement joins TRBV3-1 to TRBJ1-1; D ambiguous. The germline V and J ends were trimmed by 4 bases and 1 base, with 13 bases remaining between them. The CDR3 has 15 amino acids. Germline assignment: CDR1 LGHDT and CDR2 YNNKEL (reference sequence). Variable domain in full (rest from reference TRBV3-1 and TRBJ1-1): DTAVSQTPKYLVTQMGNDKSIKCEQNLGHDTMYWYKQDSKKFLKIMFSYNNKELIINETVPNRFSPKSPDKAHLNLHINSLELGDSAVYFCASSPGGRQNTEAFFGQGTRLTVV.

This clonotype was seen only a few times. The chain is built from TRBV6-1 and TRBJ2-3; tentatively, D is TRBD2 (7 bases). The germline V gene encodes CDR1 MNHNS and CDR2 SASEGT. This CDR3 region has 16 residues. Trimming pared 3 bases from V and 1 base from J, leaving 14 bases between. The CDR3, as DNA: TGTGCCAGCAGTGAGGCTGGGGGGGGCGGCACAGATACGCAGTATTTT. Its translation: CASSEAGGGGTDTQYF.

The V gene is TRBV2, the J gene TRBJ1-4; 11 nucleotides match TRBD1. The CDR3 length is 15 residues. V was clipped by 6 bases and J by 4 bases; unmatched bases: 4. Germline V CDR1 and CDR2: SNHLY, FYNNEI. CDR3: CASRDRGLDNEKLFF. CDR3 coding DNA: TGTGCCAGCAGGGACAGGGGGCTTGATAATGAAAAACTGTTTTTT.

The chain uses TRBV4-1 and TRBJ1-1; 8 bases fit TRBD1. Germline values: CDR1 MGHRA, CDR2 YSYEKL. Germline trimming cut 4 bases from V and 8 bases from J; bases unmatched to any gene: 12. This CDR3 comprises 15 residues. CDR3 in amino acids: CASSREGRGPKEAFF. The CDR3, as DNA: TGCGCCAGCAGCCGAGAGGGCAGGGGGCCCAAAGAAGCTTTCTTT.

The chain employs TRBV4-3 and TRBJ1-2; TRBD1 matches 9 bases. After removal of 3 bases from V and 8 bases from J, the junction contained 10 bases not matched to a gene. This CDR3 contains 15 residues. Per the germline V gene, CDR1 is LGHNA and CDR2 is YSLEER. CDR3 sequence: CASSQGPGQGDGYTF. CDR3 DNA sequence: TGCGCCAGCAGCCAGGGGCCGGGACAGGGTGACGGCTACACCTTC.

Here the CDR3 reads CSVVDRARSTDTQYF. The CDR3 DNA sequence: TGCAGCGTCGTGGACAGGGCCCGCAGCACAGATACGCAGTATTTT. The rearrangement joins TRBV29-1 to TRBJ2-3; 8 bases align to TRBD1. Unmatched junction bases numbered 8, after V lost 6 bases and J lost 0 bases. CDR1 and CDR2 (germline): SQVTM, ANQGSEA. This CDR3 is built from 15 residues.